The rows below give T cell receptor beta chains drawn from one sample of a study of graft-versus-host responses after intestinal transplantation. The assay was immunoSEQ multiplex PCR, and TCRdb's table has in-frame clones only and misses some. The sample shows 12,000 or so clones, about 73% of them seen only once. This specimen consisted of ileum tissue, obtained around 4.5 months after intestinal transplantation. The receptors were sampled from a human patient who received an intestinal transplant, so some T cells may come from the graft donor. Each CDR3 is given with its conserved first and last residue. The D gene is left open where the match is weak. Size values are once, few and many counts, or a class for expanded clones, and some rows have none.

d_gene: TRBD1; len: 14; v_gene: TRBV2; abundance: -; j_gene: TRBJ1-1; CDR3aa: CASKEGTGGTEAFF; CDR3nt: TGTGCCAGCAAGGAAGGGACAGGGGGCACTGAAGCTTTCTTT
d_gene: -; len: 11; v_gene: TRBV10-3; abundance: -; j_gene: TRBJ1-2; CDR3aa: CAAQGSWGYTF; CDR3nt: TGTGCCGCACAGGGATCGTGGGGCTACACCTTC
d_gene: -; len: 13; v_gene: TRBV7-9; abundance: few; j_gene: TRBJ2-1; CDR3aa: CASSLLTGTSQFF; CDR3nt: TGTGCCAGCAGCTTGCTCACCGGGACATCCCAGTTCTTC
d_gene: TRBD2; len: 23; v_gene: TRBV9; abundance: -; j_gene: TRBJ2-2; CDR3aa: CASSPRPFGLAVRLVSEGGELFF; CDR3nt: TGTGCCAGCAGCCCCCGTCCTTTTGGACTAGCGGTCCGGCTAGTAAGTGAGGGCGGGGAGCTGTTTTTT
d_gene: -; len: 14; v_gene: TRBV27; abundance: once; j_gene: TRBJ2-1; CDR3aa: CASSLGAGYNEQFF; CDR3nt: TGTGCCAGCAGTTTGGGGGCAGGGTACAATGAGCAGTTCTTC
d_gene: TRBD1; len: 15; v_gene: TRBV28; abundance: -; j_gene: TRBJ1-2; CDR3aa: CASSLSRTGAFGYTF; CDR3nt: TGTGCCAGCAGTTTATCCAGGACAGGGGCCTTTGGCTACACCTTC
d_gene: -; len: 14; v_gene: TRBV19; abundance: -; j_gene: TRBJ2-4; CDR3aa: CASKGFQGMNIQYF; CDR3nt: TGTGCCAGTAAGGGGTTCCAGGGGATGAACATTCAGTACTTC
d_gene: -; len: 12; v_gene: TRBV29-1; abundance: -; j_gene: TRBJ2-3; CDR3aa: CSVGQETDTQYF; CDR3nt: TGCAGCGTTGGACAGGAAACAGATACGCAGTATTTT
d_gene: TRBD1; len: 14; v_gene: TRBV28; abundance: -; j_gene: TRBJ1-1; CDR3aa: CASKFGTGYSEAFF; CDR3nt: TGTGCCAGCAAGTTCGGGACAGGGTACTCTGAAGCTTTCTTT
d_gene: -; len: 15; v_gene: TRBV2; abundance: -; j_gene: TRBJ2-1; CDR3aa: CASSEGMGTDNEQFF; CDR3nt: TGTGCCAGCAGTGAAGGAATGGGGACTGACAATGAGCAGTTCTTC
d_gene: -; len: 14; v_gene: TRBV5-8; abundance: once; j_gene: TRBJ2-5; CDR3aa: CASSLGRRAGTQYF; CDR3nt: TGTGCCAGCAGCTTGGGCCGAAGAGCAGGGACCCAGTACTTC
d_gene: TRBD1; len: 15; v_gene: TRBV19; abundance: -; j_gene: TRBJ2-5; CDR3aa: CASSMAPRGRETQYF; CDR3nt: TGTGCCAGTAGTATGGCTCCCAGGGGGCGCGAGACCCAGTACTTC
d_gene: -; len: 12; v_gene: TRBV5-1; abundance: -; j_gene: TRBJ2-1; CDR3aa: CASSLPYNEQFF; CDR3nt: TGCGCCAGCAGCCTCCCCTACAATGAGCAGTTCTTC
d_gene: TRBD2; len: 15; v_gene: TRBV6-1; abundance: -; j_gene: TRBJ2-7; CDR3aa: CASRPGGGRLDEQYF; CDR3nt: TGTGCCAGCAGACCCGGGGGGGGGCGGCTGGACGAGCAGTACTTC
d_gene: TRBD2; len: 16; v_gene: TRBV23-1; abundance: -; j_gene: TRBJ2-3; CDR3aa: CASSHGLAGNTDTQYF; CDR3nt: TGCGCCAGCAGTCACGGACTAGCGGGGAACACAGATACGCAGTATTTT
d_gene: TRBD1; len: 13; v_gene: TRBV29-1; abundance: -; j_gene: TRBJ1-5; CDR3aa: CSATGGGNQPQHF; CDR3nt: TGCAGCGCCACAGGGGGCGGCAATCAGCCCCAGCATTTT
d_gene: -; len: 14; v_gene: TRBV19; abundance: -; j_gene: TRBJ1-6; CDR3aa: CASSRGQYNSPLHF; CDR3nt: TGTGCCAGTAGTAGGGGACAATATAATTCACCCCTCCACTTT
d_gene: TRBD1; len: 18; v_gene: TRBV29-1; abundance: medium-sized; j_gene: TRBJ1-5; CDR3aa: CSAPGGTESSGSNQPQHF; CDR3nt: TGCAGCGCCCCGGGGGGGACAGAATCGTCTGGGAGCAATCAGCCCCAGCATTTT
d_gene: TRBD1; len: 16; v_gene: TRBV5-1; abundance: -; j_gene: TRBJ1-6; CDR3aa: CASSLGGQVVQGPLHF; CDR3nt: TGCGCCAGCAGCTTAGGAGGACAGGTCGTTCAGGGACCCCTCCACTTT
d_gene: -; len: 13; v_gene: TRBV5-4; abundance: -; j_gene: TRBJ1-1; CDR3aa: CASSSDWNTEAFF; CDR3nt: TGTGCCAGCAGCTCGGACTGGAACACTGAAGCTTTCTTT
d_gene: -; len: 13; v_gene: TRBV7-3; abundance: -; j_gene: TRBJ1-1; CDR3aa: CASSLQKNTEAFF; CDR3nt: TGTGCCAGCAGCTTACAAAAGAACACTGAAGCTTTCTTT
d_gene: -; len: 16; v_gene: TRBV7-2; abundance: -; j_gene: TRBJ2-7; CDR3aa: CASSLGRWEREPEQYF; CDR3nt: TGTGCCAGCAGCTTAGGACGGTGGGAGAGAGAGCCGGAGCAGTACTTC
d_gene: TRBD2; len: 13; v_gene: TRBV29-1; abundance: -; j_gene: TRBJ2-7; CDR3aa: CSVRRAGLYEQYF; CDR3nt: TGCAGCGTTAGGCGAGCGGGGCTTTACGAGCAGTACTTC
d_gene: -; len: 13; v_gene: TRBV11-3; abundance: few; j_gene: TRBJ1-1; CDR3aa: CASSFGGQTEAFF; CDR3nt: TGTGCCAGCAGCTTCGGGGGTCAAACTGAAGCTTTCTTT
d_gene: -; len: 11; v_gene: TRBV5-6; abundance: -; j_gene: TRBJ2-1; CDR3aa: CASSLEAGEFF; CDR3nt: TGTGCCAGCAGCTTAGAGGCAGGGGAGTTCTTC
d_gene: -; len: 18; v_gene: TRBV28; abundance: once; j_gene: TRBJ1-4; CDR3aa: CASSFPPDSVSTNEKLFF; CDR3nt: TGTGCCAGCAGTTTTCCCCCCGACAGTGTGTCAACTAATGAAAAACTGTTTTTT
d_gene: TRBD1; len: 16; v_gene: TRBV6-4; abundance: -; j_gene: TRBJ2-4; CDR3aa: CASSEGQGLAKNIQYF; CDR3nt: TGTGCCAGCAGTGAAGGACAGGGCCTAGCCAAAAACATTCAGTACTTC
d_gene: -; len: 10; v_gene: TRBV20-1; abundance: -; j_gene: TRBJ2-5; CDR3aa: CSGRGETQYF; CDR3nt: TGCAGCGGCCGGGGGGAGACCCAGTACTTC